This TCR beta chain was recorded in a study of blood T cell repertoires in COVID-19. As for the study in general: Nucleic acid was either cDNA or gDNA, and it came from T cells, B-cell-depleted T cells, or PBMCs.

V lost 4 bases to trimming and J lost 4 bases; unmatched junction nucleotides: 10. The CDR3 spans 15 residues. Germline V gene sequence: CDR1 SGHNT, CDR2 YYREEE (reference sequence). As handled by the study authors: It was from reference gene primer amplification that nucleated cell counts were estimated. Sequenced by immunoSEQ multiplex PCR; TCRdb stores in-frame clones only, minus some. Clone size and the V and J calls come from that table; the DNA yielded D and trimming. The table records 150,000 to 250,000 clones, about 95% of them present only once. The sequenced sample consisted of peripheral blood. The chain uses TRBV5-4 and TRBJ1-2, with TRBD1 identical over 7 bases. The receptor comes from a man aged 25 to 45 with COVID-19, enrolled during active disease. The CDR3 sequence: CASSQGQRQPYGYTF. DNA for the CDR3: TGTGCCAGCAGCCAGGGACAGCGCCAGCCCTATGGCTACACCTTC.